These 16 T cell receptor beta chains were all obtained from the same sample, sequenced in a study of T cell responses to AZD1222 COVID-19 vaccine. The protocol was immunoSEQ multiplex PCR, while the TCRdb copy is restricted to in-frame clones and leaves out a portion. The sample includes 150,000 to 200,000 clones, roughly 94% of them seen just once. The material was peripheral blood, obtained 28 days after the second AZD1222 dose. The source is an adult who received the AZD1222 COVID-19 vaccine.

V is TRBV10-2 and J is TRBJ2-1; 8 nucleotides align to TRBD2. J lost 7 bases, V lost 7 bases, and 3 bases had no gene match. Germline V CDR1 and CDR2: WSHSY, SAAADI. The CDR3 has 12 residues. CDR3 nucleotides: TGCGCCAGCAAACCGGGGGGGAATGAGCAGTTCTTC. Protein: CASKPGGNEQFF.

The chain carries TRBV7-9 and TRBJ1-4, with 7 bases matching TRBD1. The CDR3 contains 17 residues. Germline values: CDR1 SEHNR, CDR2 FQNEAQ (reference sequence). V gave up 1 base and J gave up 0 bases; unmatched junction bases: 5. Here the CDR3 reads CASSLEGQLATNEKLFF. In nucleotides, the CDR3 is TGTGCCAGCAGCTTAGAGGGACAGCTGGCAACTAATGAAAAACTGTTTTTT.

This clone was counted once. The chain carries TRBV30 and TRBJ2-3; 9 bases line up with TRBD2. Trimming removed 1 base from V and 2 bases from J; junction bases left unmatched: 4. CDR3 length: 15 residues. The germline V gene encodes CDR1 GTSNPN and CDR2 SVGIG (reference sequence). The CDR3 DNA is TGTGCCTGGAGTGGGGTAGCGGGAGCCACAGATACGCAGTATTTT. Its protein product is CAWSGVAGATDTQYF.

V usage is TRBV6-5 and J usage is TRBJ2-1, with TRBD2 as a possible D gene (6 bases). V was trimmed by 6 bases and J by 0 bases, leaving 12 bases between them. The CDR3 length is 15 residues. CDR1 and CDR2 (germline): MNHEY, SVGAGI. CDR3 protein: CASRPGLNSYNEQFF. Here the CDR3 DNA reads TGTGCCAGCAGGCCGGGACTTAACTCCTACAATGAGCAGTTCTTC.

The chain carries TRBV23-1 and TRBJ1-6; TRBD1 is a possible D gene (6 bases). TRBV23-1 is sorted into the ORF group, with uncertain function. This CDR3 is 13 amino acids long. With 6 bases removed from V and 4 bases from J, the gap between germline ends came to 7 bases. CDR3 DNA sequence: TGCGCCAGCAGCCAGGGGTATAATTCACCCCTCCACTTT. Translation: CASSQGYNSPLHF.

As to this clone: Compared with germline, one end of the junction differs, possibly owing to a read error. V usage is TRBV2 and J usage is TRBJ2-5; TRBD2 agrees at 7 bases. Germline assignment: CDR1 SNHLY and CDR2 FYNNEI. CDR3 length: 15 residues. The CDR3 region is CASSDWLAVEEPQYF. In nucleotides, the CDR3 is TGTGCCAGCAGTGATTGGCTAGCGGTTGAAGAGCCCCAGTACTTC.

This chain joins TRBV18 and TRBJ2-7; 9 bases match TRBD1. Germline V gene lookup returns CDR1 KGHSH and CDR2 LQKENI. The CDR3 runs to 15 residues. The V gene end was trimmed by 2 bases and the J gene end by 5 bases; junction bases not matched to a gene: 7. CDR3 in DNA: TGTGCCAGCTCACCAACGGCACAGGGGGCCGACGAGCAGTACTTC. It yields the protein CASSPTAQGADEQYF.

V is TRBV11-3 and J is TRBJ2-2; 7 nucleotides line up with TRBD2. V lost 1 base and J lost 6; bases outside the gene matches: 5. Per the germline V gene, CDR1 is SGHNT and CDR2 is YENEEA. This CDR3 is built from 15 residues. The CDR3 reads CASSLALGGSGELFF. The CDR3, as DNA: TGTGCCAGCAGCTTAGCTCTGGGAGGGTCCGGGGAGCTGTTTTTT.

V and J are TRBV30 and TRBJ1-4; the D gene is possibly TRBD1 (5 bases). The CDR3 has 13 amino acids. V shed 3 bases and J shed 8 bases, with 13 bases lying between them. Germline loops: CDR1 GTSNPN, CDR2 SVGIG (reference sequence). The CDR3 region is CAWSAGGGEKLFF. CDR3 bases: TGTGCCTGGAGCGCCGGGGGAGGCGAAAAACTGTTTTTT. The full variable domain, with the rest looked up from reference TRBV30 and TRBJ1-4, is SQTIHQWPATLVQPVGSPLSLECTVEGTSNPNLYWYRQAAGRGLQLLFYSVGIGQISSEVPQNLSASRPQDRQFILSSKKLLLSDSGFYLCAWSAGGGEKLFFGSGTQLSVL.

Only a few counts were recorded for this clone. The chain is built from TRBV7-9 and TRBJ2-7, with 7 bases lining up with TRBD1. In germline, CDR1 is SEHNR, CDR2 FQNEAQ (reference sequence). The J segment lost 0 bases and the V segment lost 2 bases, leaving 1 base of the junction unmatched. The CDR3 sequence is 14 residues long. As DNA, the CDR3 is TGTGCCAGCAGCTTAAGGGACAGCTCCTACGAGCAGTACTTC. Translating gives CASSLRDSSYEQYF.

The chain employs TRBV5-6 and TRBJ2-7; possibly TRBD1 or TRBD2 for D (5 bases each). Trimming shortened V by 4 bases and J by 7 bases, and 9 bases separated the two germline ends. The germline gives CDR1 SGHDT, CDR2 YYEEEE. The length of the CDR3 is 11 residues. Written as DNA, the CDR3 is TGTGCCAGCAGCCGAGAGGGGGAGCAGTACTTC. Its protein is CASSREGEQYF. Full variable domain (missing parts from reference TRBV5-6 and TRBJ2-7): DAGVTQSPTHLIKTRGQQVTLRCSPKSGHDTVSWYQQALGQGPQFIFQYYEEEERQRGNFPDRFSGHQFPNYSSELNVNALLLGDSALYLCASSREGEQYFGPGTRLTVT.

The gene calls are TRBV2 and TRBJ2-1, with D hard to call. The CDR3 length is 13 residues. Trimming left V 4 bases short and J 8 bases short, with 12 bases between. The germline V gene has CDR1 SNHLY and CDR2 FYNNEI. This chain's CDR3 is CASSGPSWDEQFF. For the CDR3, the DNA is TGTGCCAGCAGTGGTCCTAGTTGGGATGAGCAGTTCTTC.

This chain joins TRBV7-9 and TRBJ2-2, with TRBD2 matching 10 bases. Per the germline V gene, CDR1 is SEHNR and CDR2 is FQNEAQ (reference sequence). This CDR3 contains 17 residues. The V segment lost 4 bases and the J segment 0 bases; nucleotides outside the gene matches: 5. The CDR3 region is CASSSGLAVANTGELFF. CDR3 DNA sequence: TGTGCCAGCAGCTCCGGACTAGCGGTCGCGAACACCGGGGAGCTGTTTTTT.

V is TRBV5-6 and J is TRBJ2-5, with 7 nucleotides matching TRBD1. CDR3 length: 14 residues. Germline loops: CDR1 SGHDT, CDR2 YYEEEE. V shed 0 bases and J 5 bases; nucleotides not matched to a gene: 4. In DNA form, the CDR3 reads TGTGCCAGCAGCTTGGGACAGGGATTGGAGACCCAGTACTTC. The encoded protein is CASSLGQGLETQYF.

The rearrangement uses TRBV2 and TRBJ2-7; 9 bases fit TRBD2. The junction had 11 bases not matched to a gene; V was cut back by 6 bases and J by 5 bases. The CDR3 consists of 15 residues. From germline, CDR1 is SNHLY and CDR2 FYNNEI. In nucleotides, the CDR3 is TGTGCCAGCAGGCAGCTCAGCGGGAGGCGGGACGAGCAGTACTTC. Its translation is CASRQLSGRRDEQYF.

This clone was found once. The CDR3 reads CASSLETSEKLFF. CDR3 DNA: TGTGCCAGCAGCTTGGAAACTAGCGAAAAACTGTTTTTT. The chain carries TRBV7-9 and TRBJ1-4; D unclear. Trimming took off 3 bases at V and 8 bases at J, with 10 bases between the two ends. From germline, CDR1 is SEHNR and CDR2 FQNEAQ (reference sequence). The CDR3 extends over 13 amino acids.